This TCR beta chain appears in the sequencing data of a study of cytomegalovirus exposure and HLA in healthy donors. Findings and limits, study-wide: In a later analysis, across HLA loci, associated TCR counts were highest for DRB1, lowest for HLA-C.

Turning to this clone: The antigen is undetermined.

The CDR3 spans 15 residues. Germline assignment: CDR1 SGHRS and CDR2 YFSETQ. V shed 4 bases, J shed 4 bases, and the junction held 8 bases outside the gene matches. 13 Jbeta primers and 60 Vbeta primers were used for the PCR. Some clones are missing from TCRdb's copy, which holds only in-frame ones; the method was immunoSEQ multiplex PCR. This table has around 69,000 clones, approximately 67% appearing once. The specimen was PBMCs. This sequence joins TRBV5-1 and TRBJ2-1; TRBD2 matches at 7 bases. The source is a man in his forties in good health and CMV-seropositive. Here the CDR3 reads CASSPGGQVYNEQFF. CDR3 nucleotide sequence: TGCGCCAGCAGCCCGGGGGGTCAGGTTTACAATGAGCAGTTCTTC.